These T cell receptor beta chains were read from a single sample in a study of T cell responses to AZD1222 COVID-19 vaccine. The assay was immunoSEQ multiplex PCR, and TCRdb's table has in-frame clones only and misses some. In the table there are about 110,000 clones, nearly 90% of which are singletons. The sequencing here drew on peripheral blood, taken on day 0 of MenACWY control vaccination. The receptors were sampled from an adult in good health. The CDR3 runs from the conserved cysteine through the conserved F or W. A D gene is named only where the DNA matches it firmly. For some rows the clone size is stated as once, few or many, or as a class when expanded; others skip it.

J	D	V	size	DNA	CDR3
TRBJ2-7	.	TRBV5-6	.	TGTGCCAGCAGCCCCATGGGGGGCAAAGACTACGAGCAGTACTTC	CASSPMGGKDYEQYF
TRBJ1-5	.	TRBV19	.	TGTGCCAGTAGGAGATCGGACAGCTATAGCAATCAGCCCCAGCATTTT	CASRRSDSYSNQPQHF
TRBJ1-5	TRBD1	TRBV2	.	TGTGCCAGCCGACAGGGAAATAGCAATCAGCCCCAGCATTTT	CASRQGNSNQPQHF
TRBJ2-2	.	TRBV7-8	.	TGTGCCAGCAGCTTAGGGGTCGGGGGAGGATCCGGGGAGCTGTTTTTT	CASSLGVGGGSGELFF
TRBJ2-1	.	TRBV11-2	.	TGTGCCAGCAGCTTAGGAGTAGGGACTCTCGTAGGCGGGCAGTTCTTC	CASSLGVGTLVGGQFF
TRBJ2-6	TRBD1	TRBV19	.	TGTGCCAGTAGAGACAGGGGGCATTTCTCTGGGGCCAACGTCCTGACTTTC	CASRDRGHFSGANVLTF
TRBJ2-2	.	TRBV2	few	TGTGCCAGCAGTGAAAGTTGGCAGAACACCGGGGAGCTGTTTTTT	CASSESWQNTGELFF
TRBJ1-1	TRBD1	TRBV7-3	.	TGTGCCAGCAGCATAGGGGGACAGGTTGAAGCTTTCTTT	CASSIGGQVEAFF
TRBJ2-1	.	TRBV19	.	TGTGCCAGTACCGAACTAGCTAGCTCCTACAATGAGCAGTTCTTC	CASTELASSYNEQFF
TRBJ2-3	.	TRBV5-4	.	TGTGCCAGCAACCGGGGTGGCAGGGGAGATACGCAGTATTTT	CASNRGGRGDTQYF
TRBJ1-1	.	TRBV19	few	TGTGCCAGTAACACAAAACAGGAGGATGAAGCTTTCTTT	CASNTKQEDEAFF
TRBJ1-1	.	TRBV4-3	.	TGCGCCAGCAGCCAAGATGACGGCACTGAAGCTTTCTTT	CASSQDDGTEAFF